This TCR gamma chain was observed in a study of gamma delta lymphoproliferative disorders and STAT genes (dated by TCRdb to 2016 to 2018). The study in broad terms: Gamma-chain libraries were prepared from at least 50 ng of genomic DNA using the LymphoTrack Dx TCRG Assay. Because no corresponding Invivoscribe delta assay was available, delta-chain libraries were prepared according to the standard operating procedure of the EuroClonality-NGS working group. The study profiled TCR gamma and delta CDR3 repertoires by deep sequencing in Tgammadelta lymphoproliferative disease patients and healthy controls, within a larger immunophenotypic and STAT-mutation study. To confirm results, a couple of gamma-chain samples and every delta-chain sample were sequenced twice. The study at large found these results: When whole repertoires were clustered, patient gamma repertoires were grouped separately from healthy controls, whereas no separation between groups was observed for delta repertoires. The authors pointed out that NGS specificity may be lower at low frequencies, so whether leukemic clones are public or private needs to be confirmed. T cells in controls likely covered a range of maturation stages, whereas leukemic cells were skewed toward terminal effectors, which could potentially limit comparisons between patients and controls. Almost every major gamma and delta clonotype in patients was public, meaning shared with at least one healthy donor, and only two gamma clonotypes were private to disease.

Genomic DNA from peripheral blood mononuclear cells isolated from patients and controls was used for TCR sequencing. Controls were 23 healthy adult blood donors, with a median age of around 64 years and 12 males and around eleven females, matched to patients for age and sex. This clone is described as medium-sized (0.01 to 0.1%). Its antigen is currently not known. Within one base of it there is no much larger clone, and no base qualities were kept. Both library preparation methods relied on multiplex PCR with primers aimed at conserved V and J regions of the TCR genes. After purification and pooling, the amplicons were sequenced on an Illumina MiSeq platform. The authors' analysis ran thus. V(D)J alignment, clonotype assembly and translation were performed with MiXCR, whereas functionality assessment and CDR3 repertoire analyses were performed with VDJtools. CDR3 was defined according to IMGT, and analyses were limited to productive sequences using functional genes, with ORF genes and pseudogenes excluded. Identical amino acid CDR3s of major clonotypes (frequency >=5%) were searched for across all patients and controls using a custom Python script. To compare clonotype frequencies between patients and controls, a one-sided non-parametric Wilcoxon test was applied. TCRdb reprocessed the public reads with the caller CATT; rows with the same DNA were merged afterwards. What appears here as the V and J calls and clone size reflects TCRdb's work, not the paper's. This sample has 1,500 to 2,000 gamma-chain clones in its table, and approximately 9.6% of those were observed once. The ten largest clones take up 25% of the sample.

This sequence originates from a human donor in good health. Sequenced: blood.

The CDR3 sequence is CATWDGRGGWFKIF. The bases are TGTGCCACCTGGGACGGGCGGGGTGGTTGGTTCAAGATATTT. The sequence links TRGV2 to TRGJP1. Because TCRdb records no J gene, it was assigned here through a match of the DNA to germline. Taken from the germline V gene, the CDR1 and CDR2 loops are EGSNGY and YDSYNSKV. Germline trimming: 0 bases from V, 7 bases from J; junction bases outside gene matches: 5. The cysteine opens and the phenylalanine closes a CDR3 of 14 amino acids. The kept DNA is CDR3 alone, 42 bases in frame from the first base.